The next 23 T cell receptor beta chains were all read from a single sample in a study of post-analysis software for immune sequencing data. Study-wide results and caveats: TRBV5-6, TRBV5-1 and TRBV20-1 were among a handful of TRBV segments more frequent in patients than controls.

The library was made from cDNA and included unique molecular identifiers. Each CDR3 protein gets one entry after TCRdb re-called the PCR reads with MiXCR. The sample contains roughly 620,000 distinct CDR3 sequences, roughly 46% of which appear only once. Their specific antigens are unknown. Sequencing used blood. Receptors originate from a girl aged 10-17 years with multiple sclerosis.

This clonotype was detected a few times. The chain links TRBV6-6 to TRBJ1-5, with 11 bases aligning to TRBD1. The CDR3 is made up of 15 amino acids. Germline V lookup: CDR1 MNHNY, CDR2 SVGAGI (reference sequence). Trimming removed 6 bases from V and 4 bases from J; junction bases left unmatched: 5. CDR3 sequence reads: CASRSGTGGNQPQHF. The CDR3 nucleotides read TGTGCCAGCAGGAGTGGGACAGGGGGTAATCAGCCCCAGCATTTT.

The V and J genes are TRBV7-8 and TRBJ2-7, with 7 nucleotides matching TRBD2. This CDR3 spans 17 amino acids. Trimming at V came to 1 base and at J to 5 bases, leaving 14 bases not matched to a gene. CDR1 SGHVS and CDR2 FQNEAQ come from the germline V gene. The CDR3 DNA reads as TGTGCCAGCAGCTTAGAGGGAGGACTAGGGGATGGGCACGAGCAGTACTTC. It specifies CASSLEGGLGDGHEQYF. Looking up the rest from reference TRBV7-8 and TRBJ2-7 gives the full variable domain: GAGVSQSPRYKVAKRGQDVALRCDPISGHVSLFWYQQALGQGPEFLTYFQNEAQLDKSGLPSDRFFAERPEGSVSTLKIQRTQQEDSAVYLCASSLEGGLGDGHEQYFGPGTRLTVT.

J is TRBJ2-7 and V is TRBV28; 7 bases match TRBD1. Per the germline V gene, CDR1 is MDHEN and CDR2 is SYDVKM. After removal of 6 bases from V and 0 bases from J, the junction contained 8 bases not matched to a gene. The CDR3 is 15 residues long. CDR3 in amino acids: CASSPGQESSYEQYF. In DNA form, the CDR3 reads TGTGCCAGCAGCCCTGGACAGGAAAGCTCCTACGAGCAGTACTTC.

This clonotype was observed a handful of times. The J gene is TRBJ2-1, the V gene TRBV30; 8 positions agree with TRBD2. After removal of 2 bases from V and 3 bases from J, the junction contained 6 bases not matched to a gene. This CDR3 is 15 amino acids long. CDR1 is GTSNPN and CDR2 is SVGIG in the germline V gene (reference sequence). The CDR3, as DNA: TGTGCCTGGAGTCGGGTAGCGGGGTACTACAATGAGCAGTTCTTC. Its translation is CAWSRVAGYYNEQFF.

This chain uses TRBV20-1 with TRBJ2-7; D is unclear. CDR3 length: 13 amino acids. V dropped 1 base and J dropped 2 bases, with 9 bases sitting between them. Germline values: CDR1 DFQATT, CDR2 SNEGSKA (reference sequence). The CDR3 here is CSARADPTYEQYF. In nucleotides, the CDR3 is TGCAGTGCTAGAGCTGACCCAACCTACGAGCAGTACTTC.

This clonotype has only a few counts. This chain connects TRBV5-5 to TRBJ2-1; 8 bases fit TRBD2. Per the germline V gene, CDR1 is SGHKS and CDR2 is YYEKEE (reference sequence). Trimming removed 4 bases from V and 7 bases from J; junction bases left unmatched: 10. The CDR3 totals 15 residues. The CDR3 is CASSDTSGTLNEQFF. CDR3 in DNA: TGTGCCAGCAGCGACACTAGCGGCACTCTTAATGAGCAGTTCTTC.

This chain uses TRBV24-1 with TRBJ2-3, with D perhaps TRBD2 (6 bases). In germline, CDR1 is KGHDR, CDR2 SFDVKD. Trimming stripped 9 bases from V and 0 bases from J, with 15 bases between. CDR3 length equals 15 residues. The DNA for the CDR3 is TGTGCCACCGCAAGCACGGGGGACAGCACAGATACGCAGTATTTT. This translates into CATASTGDSTDTQYF.

The chain joins TRBV29-1 to TRBJ2-3; tentatively, D is TRBD1 (6 bases). V shed 8 bases and J shed 0 bases, with 12 bases lying between them. The CDR3 extends over 13 amino acids. Per germline, CDR1 SQVTM and CDR2 ANQGSEA. Here the CDR3 DNA reads TGCAGCCTCAGGGGCCCTAGCACAGATACGCAGTATTTT. It codes for CSLRGPSTDTQYF.

This clonotype appeared a few times. V is TRBV20-1 and J is TRBJ1-4; no firm D call. CDR3 length: 15 amino acids. The V end was cut by 0 bases, the J end by 2 bases, with 10 bases between. CDR1 is DFQATT and CDR2 is SNEGSKA in the germline V gene (reference sequence). This CDR3 is CSARDVAPTNEKLFF. CDR3 coding DNA: TGCAGTGCTAGAGATGTGGCCCCGACTAATGAAAAACTGTTTTTT.

This clonotype was observed a handful of times. The chain joins TRBV7-2 to TRBJ2-3, with TRBD2 identical over 11 bases. The length of the CDR3 is 13 residues. Trimming at V came to 10 bases and at J to 5 bases, leaving 5 bases not matched to a gene. Germline CDR1 is SGHTA and CDR2 is FQGNSA. The CDR3 nucleotides read TGTGCCACCCTACTAGCGGGAGAAGATACGCAGTATTTT. It codes for CATLLAGEDTQYF.

The chain is built from TRBV29-1 and TRBJ2-1; D is undetermined. The J call may be in error: the DNA end matches TRBJ2-7 better. The CDR3 runs to 10 residues. Germline V gene lookup returns CDR1 SQVTM and CDR2 ANQGSEA. The DNA for the CDR3 is TGCAGCGTTGAGACGTCTGAGCAGTACTTC. Its translation: CSVETSEQYF.

Points on this clonotype: This may stem from a read error, because a much larger clone lies one nucleotide away. V usage is TRBV5-1 and J usage is TRBJ1-2; D gene ambiguous. The CDR3 spans 14 residues. Germline V gene data show CDR1 as SGHRS and CDR2 as YFSETQ. This CDR3 is CASSSSVGMDGCTF. CDR3 DNA sequence: TGCGCCAGCAGCTCGTCTGTCGGGATGGACGGCTGCACCTTC. Variable domain in full (rest from reference TRBV5-1 and TRBJ1-2): KAGVTQTPRYLIKTRGQQVTLSCSPISGHRSVSWYQQTPGQGLQFLFEYFSETQRNKGNFPGRFSGRQFSNSRSEMNVSTLELGDSALYLCASSSSVGMDGCTFGSGTRLTVV.

The gene calls are TRBV2 and TRBJ2-7; unclear D gene. CDR3 length: 13 residues. Germline V gene data show CDR1 as SNHLY and CDR2 as FYNNEI. V shed 3 bases and J shed 0 bases, with 6 bases lying between them. The CDR3 is CASSDSSSYEQYF. CDR3 nucleotides: TGTGCCAGCAGTGATTCCAGCTCCTACGAGCAGTACTTC.

This chain links TRBV3-1 with TRBJ2-7; the D gene is possibly TRBD2 (6 bases). The J call may be mistaken, given a closer DNA end match to TRBJ2-5. Per the germline V gene, CDR1 is LGHDT and CDR2 is YNNKEL (reference sequence). This CDR3 is 15 amino acids long. In DNA, the CDR3 is TGTGCCAGCAGCCAAGCGGGGACTCGGCGGGAGACCCAGTACTTC. It encodes CASSQAGTRRETQYF.

The chain carries TRBV7-2 and TRBJ2-5; TRBD1 is a possible D gene (5 bases). The J call may not be correct, given that the DNA end is closer to TRBJ2-7. Germline CDR1 and CDR2: SGHTA and FQGNSA. This CDR3 is 15 amino acids long. As DNA, the CDR3 is TGTGCCAGCAGCTTAGGATCCGACAGACCCTACGAGCAGTACTTC. It encodes CASSLGSDRPYEQYF.

A few counts support this clonotype. The genes are TRBV3-1 and TRBJ2-3; D gene unclear. The CDR3 totals 14 residues. Germline V gene lookup returns CDR1 LGHDT and CDR2 YNNKEL (reference sequence). Trimming pared 3 bases from V and 2 bases from J, leaving 9 bases between. CDR3 nucleotide sequence: TGTGCCAGCAGCCACGCTCTATCCACAGATACGCAGTATTTT. Translation: CASSHALSTDTQYF.

The CDR3 DNA reads TGCGCCAGCAGCTTAGGAGGGATCCCTCAAGAGACCCAGTACTTC. It codes for CASSLGGIPQETQYF. The chain is built from TRBV5-1 and TRBJ2-5, with D tentatively TRBD2 (6 bases). Germline CDR1 and CDR2: SGHRS and YFSETQ. Trimming took 2 bases from V and 2 from J, leaving 13 bases between them. The CDR3 runs to 15 residues.

This chain uses TRBV4-1 with TRBJ1-5; perhaps TRBD1 as D (5 bases). The ends were cut back, 4 bases at V and 5 bases at J, with 18 bases in the middle. The CDR3 has 16 residues. CDR1 is MGHRA, CDR2 YSYEKL, per germline. The CDR3, as DNA: TGCGCCAGCAGCCCATCTGAGTTTGGGGCTCATCAGCCCCAGCATTTT. This sequence encodes CASSPSEFGAHQPQHF.

This chain links TRBV7-2 with TRBJ2-6, with no clear D. V shed 1 base and J shed 4 bases, with 11 bases lying between them. Germline V gene lookup returns CDR1 SGHTA and CDR2 FQGNSA. CDR3 length: 16 amino acids. CDR3 in amino acids: CASSLEAGSGANVLTF. CDR3 DNA: TGTGCCAGCAGCTTAGAGGCCGGGTCCGGGGCCAACGTCCTGACTTTC.

The chain carries TRBV4-1 and TRBJ1-2; D might be TRBD1 (5 bases). Trimming took off 4 bases at V and 0 bases at J, with 12 bases between the two ends. The germline V gene encodes CDR1 MGHRA and CDR2 YSYEKL. CDR3 length: 15 residues. The CDR3 region has the DNA TGCGCCAGCAGCCCGGAGGGGATCGCTAACTATGGCTACACCTTC. The encoded protein is CASSPEGIANYGYTF.

This chain uses TRBV10-1 with TRBJ2-5; 10 bases map to TRBD2. The CDR3 spans 15 residues. Germline V lookup: CDR1 WNHNN, CDR2 SYGVQD (reference sequence). The ends lost 6 bases at V and 2 bases at J; junction bases unmatched: 6. CDR3 DNA sequence: TGCGCCAGCAGCGCCGAGCGGGAGGGTCAAGAGACCCAGTACTTC. This sequence encodes CASSAEREGQETQYF.

This chain uses TRBV10-3 with TRBJ2-4, with 7 positions matching TRBD1. The J call is uncertain, as TRBJ2-7 better fits the DNA end. The germline V gene encodes CDR1 ENHRY and CDR2 SYGVKD. The CDR3 extends over 17 amino acids. CDR3 in amino acids: CAISEYIGDRLTYEQYF. CDR3 bases: TGTGCCATCAGTGAGTATATAGGGGACAGACTTACTTACGAGCAGTACTTC.

The CDR3 sequence is CASSLEGGINGYTF. DNA of the CDR3: TGCGCCAGCAGCTTGGAGGGGGGGATTAATGGCTACACCTTC. This chain links TRBV5-1 with TRBJ1-2, with a weak D call TRBD1 (6 bases). CDR1 and CDR2 from the germline V gene are SGHRS and YFSETQ. The V and J ends lost 0 bases and 6 bases respectively, with 12 bases between them. The CDR3 is 14 amino acids.